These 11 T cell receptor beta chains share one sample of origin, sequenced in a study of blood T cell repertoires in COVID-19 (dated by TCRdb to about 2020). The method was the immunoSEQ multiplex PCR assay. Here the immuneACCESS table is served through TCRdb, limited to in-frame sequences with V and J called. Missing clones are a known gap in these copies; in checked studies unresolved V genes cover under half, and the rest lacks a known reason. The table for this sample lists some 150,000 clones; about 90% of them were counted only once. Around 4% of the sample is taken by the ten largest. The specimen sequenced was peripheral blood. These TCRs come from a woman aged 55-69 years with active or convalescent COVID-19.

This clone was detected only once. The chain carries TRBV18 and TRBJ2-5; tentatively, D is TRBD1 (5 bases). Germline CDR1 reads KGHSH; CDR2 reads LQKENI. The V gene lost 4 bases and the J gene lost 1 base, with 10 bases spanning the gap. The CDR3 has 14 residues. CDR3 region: CASSRGAGQETQYF. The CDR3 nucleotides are TGTGCCAGCTCACGTGGGGCCGGCCAAGAGACCCAGTACTTC.

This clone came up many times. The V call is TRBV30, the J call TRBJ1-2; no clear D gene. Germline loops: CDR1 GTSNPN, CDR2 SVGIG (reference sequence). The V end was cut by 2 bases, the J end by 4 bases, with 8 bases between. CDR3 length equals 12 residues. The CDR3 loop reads CAWSRGSYGYTF. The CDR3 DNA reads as TGTGCCTGGAGTCGGGGTTCCTATGGCTACACCTTC.

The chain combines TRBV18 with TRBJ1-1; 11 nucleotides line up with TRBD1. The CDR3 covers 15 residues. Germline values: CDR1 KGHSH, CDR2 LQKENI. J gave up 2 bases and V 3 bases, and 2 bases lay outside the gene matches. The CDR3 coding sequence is TGTGCCAGCTCACCGGACAGGGGGCGCAACACTGAAGCTTTCTTT. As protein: CASSPDRGRNTEAFF.

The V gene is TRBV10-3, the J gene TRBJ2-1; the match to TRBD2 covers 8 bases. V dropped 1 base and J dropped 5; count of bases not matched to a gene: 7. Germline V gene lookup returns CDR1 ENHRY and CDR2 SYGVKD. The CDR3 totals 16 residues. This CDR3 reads CAISEWVGGADNEQFF. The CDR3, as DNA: TGTGCCATCAGTGAGTGGGTCGGGGGGGCCGACAATGAGCAGTTCTTC.

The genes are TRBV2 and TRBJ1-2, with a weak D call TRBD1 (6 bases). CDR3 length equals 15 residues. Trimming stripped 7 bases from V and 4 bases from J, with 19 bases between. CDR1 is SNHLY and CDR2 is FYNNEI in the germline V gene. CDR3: CASNVKEGQPYGYTF. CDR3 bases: TGTGCCAGCAACGTTAAAGAAGGACAGCCCTATGGCTACACCTTC.

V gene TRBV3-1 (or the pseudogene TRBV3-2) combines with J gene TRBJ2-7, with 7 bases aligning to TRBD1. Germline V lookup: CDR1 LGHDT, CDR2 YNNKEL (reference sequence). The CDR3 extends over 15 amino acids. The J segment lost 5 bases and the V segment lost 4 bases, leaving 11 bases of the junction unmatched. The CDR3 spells CASSRRRDSTHEQYF. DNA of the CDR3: TGTGCCAGCAGCCGTCGTAGGGACAGCACCCACGAGCAGTACTTC.

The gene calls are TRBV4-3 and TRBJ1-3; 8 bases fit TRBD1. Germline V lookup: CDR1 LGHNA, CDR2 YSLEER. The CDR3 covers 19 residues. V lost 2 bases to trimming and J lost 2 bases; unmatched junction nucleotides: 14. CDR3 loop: CASSQLDRVEGIAGNTIYF. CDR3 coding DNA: TGCGCCAGCAGCCAACTGGACAGGGTAGAGGGGATTGCTGGAAACACCATATATTTT.

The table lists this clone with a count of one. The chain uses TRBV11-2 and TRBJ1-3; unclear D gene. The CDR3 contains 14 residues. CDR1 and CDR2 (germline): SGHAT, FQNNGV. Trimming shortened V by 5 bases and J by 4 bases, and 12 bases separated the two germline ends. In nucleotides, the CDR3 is TGTGCCAGCAGCCGTCCGGCGGCAGGAAACACCATATATTTT. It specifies CASSRPAAGNTIYF.

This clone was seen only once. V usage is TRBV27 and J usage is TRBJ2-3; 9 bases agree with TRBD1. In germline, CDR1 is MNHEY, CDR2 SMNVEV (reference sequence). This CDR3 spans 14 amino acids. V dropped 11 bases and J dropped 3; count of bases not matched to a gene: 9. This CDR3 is CAVDTGGLTDTQYF. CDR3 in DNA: TGTGCCGTCGACACAGGGGGCCTTACAGATACGCAGTATTTT.

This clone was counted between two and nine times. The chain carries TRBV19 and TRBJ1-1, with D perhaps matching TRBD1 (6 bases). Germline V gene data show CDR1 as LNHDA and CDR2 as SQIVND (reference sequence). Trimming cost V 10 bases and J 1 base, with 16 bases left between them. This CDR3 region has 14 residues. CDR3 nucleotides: TGTGCCACCACCCCGGGACACCCGAACACTGAAGCTTTCTTT. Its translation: CATTPGHPNTEAFF.

The CDR3 here is CASQRGAGGSPLHF. Written as DNA, the CDR3 is TGTGCCAGCCAGCGGGGGGCGGGAGGTTCACCCCTCCACTTT. The V gene is TRBV7-2, the J gene TRBJ1-6, with D maybe TRBD1 (6 bases). V was pared by 8 bases and J by 9 bases, with 17 bases between. From germline, CDR1 is SGHTA and CDR2 FQGNSA. CDR3 length: 14 residues.